This TCR beta chain was sequenced for a study of regulatory T cells in long-lasting Graves disease. TCR beta libraries were built with iRepertoire HTBI primers and Arm-PCR of CDR3 regions. TCRdb itself ran the multiplex PCR reads through MiXCR, one entry per CDR3 protein. The sample lists approximately 560,000 distinct CDR3 sequences, around 15% occurring once. General study results and limits: TRBV28, TRBJ1-2 and TRBJ2-5 were segments that persistent disease favored.

Turning to this clonotype: Its antigen remains unknown.

Germline V gene sequence: CDR1 MNHEY, CDR2 SMNVEV (reference sequence). This CDR3 region has 13 residues. The ends were cut back, 4 bases at V and 7 bases at J, with 14 bases in the middle. Described time point: newly diagnosed GD, antithyroid drugs for less than 3 months. After RNA was extracted from PBMCs, the TCR library was made from it. It was American Thyroid Association guidelines that determined Graves' disease diagnosis. These data were also reused for a study on T cells in Graves' hyperthyroidism and ophthalmopathy. That study reports: The patients, who ranged from 18 to 65 in age, presented with newly diagnosed hyperthyroidism lasting under 2 months. First-round RT-PCR with HTBI primers amplified the TCR CDR3 region.

The sample here was peripheral blood mononuclear cells (PBMCs), taken at new diagnosis, from a patient treated with antithyroid drugs. The TCR comes from a man between 18 and 35 years old with Graves disease. The chain recombines TRBV27 with TRBJ2-7, with a tentative D call TRBD1 (6 bases). The CDR3: CASSWDNGREQYF. As DNA, the CDR3 is TGTGCCAGCAGTTGGGACAACGGCCGGGAGCAGTACTTC.